Each of the 28 T cell receptor beta chains below was sequenced from the same sample in a study of cytomegalovirus exposure and HLA in healthy donors. The method was immunoSEQ multiplex PCR; TCRdb's version includes in-frame clones alone and lacks a portion of them. This table holds some 150,000 clones, around 87% found once. The sample was PBMCs. These receptors all stem from a woman aged 25-40 years in good health and CMV-seronegative.

The rearrangement links TRBV10-2 to TRBJ1-5, with unresolved D. V was pared by 6 bases and J by 1 base, with 4 bases between. CDR1 and CDR2 (germline): WSHSY, SAAADI. The CDR3 consists of 12 residues. CDR3 residues: CASRGSNQPQHF. CDR3 DNA: TGCGCCAGCAGGGGCAGCAATCAGCCCCAGCATTTT.

V usage is TRBV19 and J usage is TRBJ2-7, with D unclear. Germline CDR1 is LNHDA and CDR2 is SQIVND (reference sequence). The CDR3 totals 14 residues. Deletions cut 5 bases from V and 6 bases from J, with 17 bases between. This CDR3 reads CASSGVSPTSEQYF. CDR3 sequence (DNA): TGTGCCAGTAGTGGTGTAAGTCCTACTTCCGAGCAGTACTTC. The whole variable domain, remainder taken from reference TRBV19 and TRBJ2-7, is DGGITQSPKYLFRKEGQNVTLSCEQNLNHDAMYWYRQDPGQGLRLIYYSQIVNDFQKGDIAEGYSVSREKKESFPLTVTSAQKNPTAFYLCASSGVSPTSEQYFGPGTRLTVT.

The V gene is TRBV4-3, the J gene TRBJ1-3; D uncertain. Trimming cost V 1 base and J 0 bases, with 10 bases left between them. CDR1 and CDR2 from the germline V gene are LGHNA and YSLEER. CDR3 size: 16 residues. The DNA of the CDR3 is TGCGCCAGCAGCCAAGGCGGGCCGAGCTCTGGAAACACCATATATTTT. Protein: CASSQGGPSSGNTIYF.

V and J are TRBV6-1 and TRBJ2-2, with TRBD2 identical over 8 bases. Trimming removed 6 bases from V and 6 bases from J; junction bases left unmatched: 6. The germline gives CDR1 MNHNS, CDR2 SASEGT. The CDR3 is 14 residues long. CDR3 amino acids: CASRGTSLSGELFF. The CDR3 coding sequence is TGTGCCAGCAGGGGGACTAGTCTCTCCGGGGAGCTGTTTTTT.

The chain recombines TRBV14 with TRBJ2-1; D perhaps matches TRBD1 (5 bases). The CDR3 length is 14 residues. The ends were cut back, 5 bases at V and 4 bases at J, with 12 bases in the middle. CDR1 and CDR2 (germline): SGHDN, FVKESK. As DNA, the CDR3 is TGTGCCAGCAGCGCCCTAGGGGAATACAATGAGCAGTTCTTC. Residues: CASSALGEYNEQFF.

This chain uses TRBV19 with TRBJ1-5, with a tentative D call TRBD1 (6 bases). CDR1 and CDR2 (germline): LNHDA, SQIVND (reference sequence). This CDR3 is 15 amino acids long. Trimming cost V 5 bases and J 1 base, with 12 bases left between them. This CDR3 is CASSSTGRSNQPQHF. The CDR3 region has the DNA TGTGCCAGTAGTTCTACAGGGAGAAGCAATCAGCCCCAGCATTTT.

This clone was counted a few times. The chain joins TRBV19 to TRBJ2-7; 10 nucleotides match TRBD1. The CDR3 contains 14 residues. J was trimmed by 1 base and V by 3 bases; bases with no gene match: 0. Germline V gene data show CDR1 as LNHDA and CDR2 as SQIVND (reference sequence). CDR3 bases: TGTGCCAGTAGTATGGGACAGGGGTCCTACGAGCAGTACTTC. Translation: CASSMGQGSYEQYF.

The chain carries TRBV6-5 and TRBJ1-3; D is uncertain. The V and J ends lost 0 bases and 0 bases respectively, with 9 bases between them. Germline V gene lookup returns CDR1 MNHEY and CDR2 SVGAGI. The CDR3 covers 16 residues. The CDR3: CASSYSEPASGNTIYF. CDR3 in DNA: TGTGCCAGCAGTTACTCGGAGCCAGCCTCTGGAAACACCATATATTTT.

The rearrangement uses TRBV25-1 and TRBJ1-2; 9 positions match TRBD1. Germline CDR1 is MGHDK and CDR2 is SYGVNS. The V segment lost 6 bases and the J segment 7 bases; nucleotides outside the gene matches: 6. The CDR3 totals 13 residues. The CDR3 reads CASRETGGGGYTF. Written as DNA, the CDR3 is TGTGCCAGCAGGGAAACAGGGGGCGGTGGCTACACCTTC.

V gene TRBV27 combines with J gene TRBJ2-3; D is possibly TRBD2 (5 bases). This CDR3 spans 14 amino acids. V was shortened by 5 bases and J by 5 bases, with 14 bases between the two germline ends. The germline V gene encodes CDR1 MNHEY and CDR2 SMNVEV (reference sequence). CDR3 coding DNA: TGTGCCAGCAGTACCATTGTTGAGGGAGATACGCAGTATTTT. The encoded protein is CASSTIVEGDTQYF.

This clone was counted only a few times. The chain carries TRBV13 and TRBJ1-3; D is unclear. The V end was cut by 5 bases, the J end by 4 bases, with 6 bases between. This CDR3 contains 12 residues. CDR1 and CDR2 (germline): PRHDT, FYEKMQ (reference sequence). The CDR3 DNA is TGTGCCAGCAGCCGCGGGGGAAACACCATATATTTT. Protein sequence: CASSRGGNTIYF. Full variable domain (outside the CDR3, taken from reference TRBV13 and TRBJ1-3): AAGVIQSPRHLIKEKRETATLKCYPIPRHDTVYWYQQGPGQDPQFLISFYEKMQSDKGSIPDRFSAQQFSDYHSELNMSSLELGDSALYFCASSRGGNTIYFGEGSWLTVV.

This clone was picked up one time. The rearrangement links TRBV6-4 to TRBJ2-7, with a weak D call TRBD2 (6 bases). V dropped 3 bases and J dropped 6 bases, with 15 bases sitting between them. In germline, CDR1 is MRHNA, CDR2 SNTAGT. The CDR3 has 14 residues. This CDR3 is CASSELRGRSEQYF. As DNA, the CDR3 is TGTGCCAGCAGTGAATTGCGGGGTAGGAGCGAGCAGTACTTC.

The J gene is TRBJ1-1, the V gene TRBV1; TRBD1, the D gene given by the table, was not confirmed from the DNA. TRBV1 is recorded as a pseudogene. This CDR3 region has 22 residues. The CDR3 nucleotides are TGCACCAGCAGCCAAGATCATCGGACAGGAGGGGGTCTCTTAGGTCCTAACACTGAAGCTTTCTTT. Encoded protein: CTSSQDHRTGGGLLGPNTEAFF.

The genes are TRBV19 and TRBJ2-7; no reliable D call. Trimming pared 3 bases from V and 3 bases from J, leaving 9 bases between. The germline V gene encodes CDR1 LNHDA and CDR2 SQIVND (reference sequence). The CDR3 extends over 13 amino acids. CDR3 nucleotides: TGTGCCAGTAGTATCGAGGTTCGCTACGAGCAGTACTTC. Residues: CASSIEVRYEQYF.

J is TRBJ2-7 and V is TRBV7-8; TRBD2 agrees at 7 bases. Germline CDR1 and CDR2: SGHVS and FQNEAQ. V lost 0 bases to trimming and J lost 7 bases; unmatched junction nucleotides: 15. The CDR3 loop spans 17 amino acids. CDR3 sequence (DNA): TGTGCCAGCAGCTTAGCGAGGGAGGGTGAAACTAGGAGTGAGCAGTACTTC. Protein sequence: CASSLAREGETRSEQYF.

The chain links TRBV30 to TRBJ1-1; D is uncertain. The V and J ends lost 4 bases and 3 bases respectively, with 6 bases between them. This CDR3 has 11 residues. Germline CDR1 is GTSNPN and CDR2 is SVGIG (reference sequence). This CDR3 reads CAWKQHTEAFF. The CDR3 coding sequence is TGTGCCTGGAAACAGCACACTGAAGCTTTCTTT.

This chain joins TRBV9 and TRBJ2-1, with 8 positions matching TRBD2. The ends lost 0 bases at V and 3 bases at J; junction bases unmatched: 5. CDR3 size: 16 residues. Germline V gives CDR1 SGDLS, CDR2 YYNGEE. CDR3 DNA sequence: TGTGCCAGCAGCGTAGCAGGACGGGGGGGCTACAATGAGCAGTTCTTC. Its translation is CASSVAGRGGYNEQFF.

The chain employs TRBV27 and TRBJ1-5, with D tentatively TRBD1 (5 bases). Germline V gene lookup returns CDR1 MNHEY and CDR2 SMNVEV (reference sequence). The ends were cut back, 5 bases at V and 0 bases at J, with 20 bases in the middle. This CDR3 spans 18 amino acids. In DNA, the CDR3 is TGTGCCAGCAGTCTGGCTCCTCCGACAGAGTATAGCAATCAGCCCCAGCATTTT. It specifies CASSLAPPTEYSNQPQHF.

The chain combines TRBV4-1 with TRBJ1-5; the match to TRBD1 covers 9 bases. In germline, CDR1 is MGHRA, CDR2 YSYEKL. After removal of 0 bases from V and 7 bases from J, the junction contained 4 bases not matched to a gene. This CDR3 is 15 amino acids long. The CDR3 sequence is CASSQEGQGSQPQHF. The CDR3 DNA reads TGCGCCAGCAGCCAAGAGGGACAGGGCTCCCAGCCCCAGCATTTT.

The rearrangement joins TRBV7-8 to TRBJ1-2; no reliable D call. Looked up from germline, CDR1 is SGHVS and CDR2 is FQNEAQ. V was trimmed by 5 bases and J by 4 bases, leaving 17 bases between them. This CDR3 is 15 amino acids long. CDR3: CASSTGLRPFYGYTF. DNA of the CDR3: TGTGCCAGCAGCACTGGGTTGAGGCCTTTCTATGGCTACACCTTC.

This chain joins TRBV18 and TRBJ1-6, with a weak D call TRBD1 (6 bases). The CDR3 is 18 residues long. Germline CDR1 is KGHSH and CDR2 is LQKENI. Trimming shortened V by 4 bases and J by 1 base, and 17 bases separated the two germline ends. The CDR3 DNA is TGTGCCAGCTCACGCGGCTGGGCAGGGGTGTCCTATAATTCACCCCTCCACTTT. It specifies CASSRGWAGVSYNSPLHF.

The chain is built from TRBV7-8 and TRBJ2-7; 8 bases align to TRBD1. The V segment lost 2 bases and the J segment 3 bases; nucleotides outside the gene matches: 12. Looked up from germline, CDR1 is SGHVS and CDR2 is FQNEAQ. This CDR3 contains 17 residues. The CDR3 spells CASSLIGGGQAIYEQYF. CDR3 sequence (DNA): TGTGCCAGCAGCTTAATAGGTGGGGGACAGGCCATCTACGAGCAGTACTTC.

The chain's CDR3 is CASSRGGASVYNEQFF. CDR3 DNA sequence: TGTGCCAGCAGCCGTGGGGGGGCATCCGTATACAATGAGCAGTTCTTC. This sequence joins TRBV11-2 and TRBJ2-1; possible D gene TRBD2, 7 bases. The V gene's germline CDR1 is SGHAT and CDR2 FQNNGV. The CDR3 covers 16 residues. The ends were cut back, 5 bases at V and 4 bases at J, with 18 bases in the middle.

This clone has just a few counts. This rearrangement joins TRBV5-1 to TRBJ1-1; the match to TRBD1 covers 7 bases. Per the germline V gene, CDR1 is SGHRS and CDR2 is YFSETQ. V lost 2 bases and J lost 5; bases outside the gene matches: 3. This CDR3 has 13 residues. The CDR3 sequence: CASSFSRGTEAFF. The CDR3 DNA reads as TGCGCCAGCAGCTTTTCCAGGGGGACTGAAGCTTTCTTT. Supplemented by reference TRBV5-1 and TRBJ1-1, the full variable domain reads KAGVTQTPRYLIKTRGQQVTLSCSPISGHRSVSWYQQTPGQGLQFLFEYFSETQRNKGNFPGRFSGRQFSNSRSEMNVSTLELGDSALYLCASSFSRGTEAFFGQGTRLTVV.

The chain has TRBV7-2 and TRBJ2-3; 7 bases map to TRBD2. After removal of 1 base from V and 2 bases from J, the junction contained 3 bases not matched to a gene. CDR1 and CDR2 from the germline V gene are SGHTA and FQGNSA. This CDR3 has 15 amino acids. CDR3 DNA: TGTGCCAGCAGCTTAGGGCGGGGGTACACAGATACGCAGTATTTT. Its protein is CASSLGRGYTDTQYF.

The chain links TRBV15 to TRBJ2-7; 7 bases fit TRBD1. This CDR3 is 15 amino acids long. V trimming: 1 base; J trimming: 4 bases; junction bases outside the gene matches: 7. Germline V CDR1 and CDR2: LNHNV, YYDKDF (reference sequence). CDR3 residues: CATSRASGTAYEQYF. CDR3 nucleotide sequence: TGTGCCACCAGCAGAGCGTCCGGGACAGCTTACGAGCAGTACTTC.

The sample holds one count of this clone. The chain uses TRBV9 and TRBJ1-5, with D maybe TRBD1 (6 bases). Germline CDR1 and CDR2: SGDLS and YYNGEE. The CDR3 has 15 residues. The V and J ends lost 2 bases and 4 bases respectively, with 13 bases between them. The CDR3 DNA follows: TGTGCCAGCAGCGTCCATTACGGACAGAATCAGCCCCAGCATTTT. Encoded protein: CASSVHYGQNQPQHF.

The rearrangement joins TRBV27 to TRBJ2-7; D not resolved. This CDR3 contains 12 residues. V lost 8 bases to trimming and J lost 3 bases, with 11 bases between them. Germline V gives CDR1 MNHEY, CDR2 SMNVEV (reference sequence). CDR3 loop: CASGRLYYEQYF. In DNA, the CDR3 is TGTGCCAGCGGCAGGTTATACTACGAGCAGTACTTC.